This T cell receptor (beta chain) derives from a study of blood T cell repertoires in COVID-19. Study as a whole: There were acute and convalescent COVID-19 samples, and they came from the United States, Italy and Spain. The analysed material was cDNA or gDNA that came from T cells, B-cell-depleted T cells, or PBMCs.

Per the study methods: Amplification with reference gene primers provided the estimates of nucleated cell counts. Produced via immunoSEQ multiplex PCR; TCRdb's table is partial and in-frame only. That table is the source of V, J and clone size, and D and trimming were worked out from the DNA. Of under 60,000 clones in the sample, about 80% were seen once. The length of the CDR3 is 17 residues. Trimming removed 5 bases at V and 4 bases at J, with 22 bases between. Per germline, CDR1 SGHTA and CDR2 FQGNSA. The clonotype comes from an older man with acute or convalescent COVID-19. This chain joins TRBV7-2 and TRBJ2-3, with a possible D match to TRBD2 (10 bases). Sequenced input: peripheral blood. CDR3 sequence: CASSKLAGTGPPDTQYF. CDR3 nucleotides: TGTGCCAGCAGCAAACTAGCGGGGACAGGGCCGCCAGATACGCAGTATTTT.